This TCR beta chain is from a study of shared clonotypes between healthy human individuals. Overall study context: Researchers drew samples from two women and three men aged 18 to 49. Each donor's CD4 naive and CD4 memory cells filled three plates apiece, CD8 naive two, and CD8 memory one.

Sequencing was at deep level. Profiling relied on immunoSEQ multiplex PCR, and the TCRdb table lists in-frame clones only, not all of them. The repertoire holds millions of clones, with about 95% as singletons. The junction had 1 base not matched to a gene; V was cut back by 9 bases and J by 6 bases. CDR3 length: 11 residues. CDR1 and CDR2 from the germline V gene are SNHLY and FYNNEI. The TCR originated in a man younger than 30 in good health. The sample taken for sequencing was naive CD4+ T cells sorted from blood. Described subset: CD45RA+ positively selected. The chain is built from TRBV2 and TRBJ1-1, with TRBD1 identical over 10 bases. The DNA for the CDR3 is TGTGCCAGGGACAGGGGGGCTGAAGCTTTCTTT. Protein product: CARDRGAEAFF.